The 21 T cell receptor beta chains below were found in one sample sequenced in a study of T cell repertoires in cytomegalovirus infection (dated by TCRdb to the late 2010s). Sequencing took place on an Illumina HiSeq 1500. TCRdb itself trimmed the public reads at Q25 with fastp, ran MiXCR and retained productive beta chains. Rows matching on CDR3 protein sequence are summarized as one entry with the most common DNA and genes. The sample table holds some 390,000 distinct CDR3 sequences, of which over 15% were seen once. The leading ten clones occupy about 10% of the sample. The source material was PBMCs. Receptors were obtained from a human donor in good health (CMV status not recorded). Some clones in this sample may be carry-over from other donors' samples.

The chain recombines TRBV27 with TRBJ2-1; D not resolved. Germline V CDR1 and CDR2: MNHEY, SMNVEV (reference sequence). The germline V and J ends were trimmed by 5 bases and 8 bases, with 13 bases remaining between them. The CDR3 consists of 13 residues. CDR3 in amino acids: CASSRADRYEQFF. Written as DNA, the CDR3 is TGTGCCAGCAGTCGGGCAGACCGGTATGAGCAGTTCTTC.

This clonotype was detected a few times. The chain is built from TRBV19 and TRBJ1-1, with 8 bases that match TRBD1. Germline V gene sequence: CDR1 LNHDA, CDR2 SQIVND (reference sequence). The CDR3 contains 17 residues. The V segment lost 5 bases and the J segment 4 bases; nucleotides outside the gene matches: 15. The CDR3 loop is CASSLLTGARLGTEAFF. As DNA, the CDR3 is TGTGCCAGTAGTTTGCTGACAGGGGCGCGATTGGGCACTGAAGCTTTCTTT.

In this sample, this clonotype turned up many times. The chain employs TRBV28 and TRBJ1-5; a possible D gene is TRBD1 (6 bases). V lost 5 bases and J 1 base, leaving 24 bases between the germline ends. The CDR3 sequence is 19 residues long. Germline V CDR1 and CDR2: MDHEN, SYDVKM. The CDR3 loop reads CASSPYGQSGVPSNQPQHF. CDR3 nucleotide sequence: TGTGCCAGCAGTCCATACGGACAGTCCGGAGTTCCCAGCAATCAGCCCCAGCATTTT.

This clonotype came up many times. The chain couples TRBV11-2 to TRBJ2-1, with 11 bases fitting TRBD2. The V gene's germline CDR1 is SGHAT and CDR2 FQNNGV. The V gene end was trimmed by 5 bases and the J gene end by 6 bases; junction bases not matched to a gene: 3. CDR3 length: 14 amino acids. CDR3 nucleotides: TGTGCCAGCAGCCCTACTAGCGGGGGCAATGAGCAGTTCTTC. As protein: CASSPTSGGNEQFF.

This clonotype was detected a few times. This chain connects TRBV11-2 to TRBJ1-2, with D perhaps matching TRBD1 (6 bases). Germline loops: CDR1 SGHAT, CDR2 FQNNGV. Trimming pared 5 bases from V and 7 bases from J, leaving 20 bases between. This CDR3 is built from 15 residues. CDR3 protein: CASSPGVGTLGGYTF. The CDR3 bases are TGTGCCAGCAGCCCAGGGGTTGGTACGTTGGGTGGCTACACCTTC.

The sample holds one count of this clonotype. The V and J genes are TRBV20-1 and TRBJ1-4, with 8 bases lining up with TRBD1. CDR1 and CDR2 (germline): DFQATT, SNEGSKA (reference sequence). The V segment lost 6 bases and the J segment 6 bases; nucleotides outside the gene matches: 6. The CDR3 length is 13 residues. The CDR3: CSALQGAHEKLFF. Here the CDR3 DNA reads TGCAGTGCCCTGCAGGGGGCACATGAAAAACTGTTTTTT.

This clonotype appeared many times. This chain connects TRBV6-8 to TRBJ2-5; D is perhaps TRBD1 (5 bases). V lost 6 bases to trimming and J lost 1 base, with 15 bases between them. The CDR3 has 15 residues. In germline, CDR1 is MNHGY, CDR2 SAAAGT. As DNA, the CDR3 is TGTGCCAGCAGCCCCACGCAGGGCTCCCAAGAGACCCAGTACTTC. This translates into CASSPTQGSQETQYF.

This clonotype was found a few times. The rearrangement joins TRBV6-1 to TRBJ2-3, with 7 bases lining up with TRBD2. Germline loops: CDR1 MNHNS, CDR2 SASEGT. With 1 base clipped from V and 2 bases from J, the junction kept 6 bases outside the gene matches. The CDR3 sequence is 16 residues long. CDR3 DNA: TGTGCCAGCAGTGAAGTCGCCGGGACTAACACAGATACGCAGTATTTT. Its translation is CASSEVAGTNTDTQYF.

This clonotype came up many times. The chain is built from TRBV7-2 and TRBJ1-5; no clear D. Trimming removed 2 bases from V and 7 bases from J, with 12 bases in between. CDR3 length: 14 amino acids. The germline V gene encodes CDR1 SGHTA and CDR2 FQGNSA. For the CDR3, the DNA is TGTGCCAGCAGCTTAAGAGGTCCCGGCCAGCCCCAGCATTTT. Translating gives CASSLRGPGQPQHF.

The chain recombines TRBV19 with TRBJ1-2, with D hard to call. V lost 4 bases, J lost 8 bases, and 11 bases lay in between. Germline V gene data show CDR1 as LNHDA and CDR2 as SQIVND (reference sequence). CDR3 length equals 12 residues. CDR3 residues: CASSTREGGYTF. The CDR3 DNA reads TGTGCCAGTAGTACTAGGGAAGGCGGCTACACCTTC.

CDR3 region: CASSQWTGVLLSGANVLTF. As DNA, the CDR3 is TGTGCCAGTAGTCAGTGGACAGGGGTGTTGCTCTCTGGGGCCAACGTCCTGACTTTC. The chain is built from TRBV19 and TRBJ2-6; 9 positions agree with TRBD1. Germline V gene lookup returns CDR1 LNHDA and CDR2 SQIVND (reference sequence). The CDR3 extends over 19 amino acids. The V and J ends lost 5 bases and 0 bases, in that order; junction bases with no gene match: 11.

This clonotype was seen a few times. The CDR3 protein is CASSPRADTDTQYF. In DNA, the CDR3 is TGTGCCAGCAGCCCCCGGGCAGACACAGATACGCAGTATTTT. The rearrangement joins TRBV9 to TRBJ2-3, with unresolved D. The CDR3 is 14 residues long. Germline CDR1 reads SGDLS; CDR2 reads YYNGEE. Deletions cut 4 bases from V and 2 bases from J, with 11 bases between.

The V and J genes are TRBV19 and TRBJ1-1; D not resolved. Germline V gene lookup returns CDR1 LNHDA and CDR2 SQIVND (reference sequence). This CDR3 is built from 13 residues. V gave up 5 bases and J gave up 5 bases, with 12 bases separating them. The CDR3 loop reads CASSPSGRTEAFF. The DNA for the CDR3 is TGTGCCAGTAGTCCCTCCGGGAGAACTGAAGCTTTCTTT.

Only a few counts were recorded for this clonotype. Compared with germline, one end of the junction differs, possibly owing to a read error. The CDR3, as DNA: TGTGCCGGGGGAGGGGGCATCGGTAACTATGGCTACACCTTC. Translation gives CAGGGGIGNYGYTF. The rearrangement links TRBV20-1 to TRBJ1-2; TRBD1 matches 7 bases. The germline V gene has CDR1 DFQATT and CDR2 SNEGSKA (reference sequence). The CDR3 sequence is 14 residues long.

The chain uses TRBV6-5 and TRBJ1-1, with 7 bases fitting TRBD1. The germline V gene has CDR1 MNHEY and CDR2 SVGAGI. The CDR3 extends over 16 amino acids. V lost 2 bases, J lost 3 bases, and 9 bases stayed unmatched. CDR3 nucleotides: TGTGCCAGCAGTTACCCTACAGGGGCGCGGGACACTGAAGCTTTCTTT. This gives the protein CASSYPTGARDTEAFF.

This clonotype has ten or more counts. The rearrangement uses TRBV12-3 or TRBV12-4 and TRBJ2-5, with 10 bases identical to TRBD2. The CDR3 has 16 amino acids. Trimming cost V 6 bases and J 3 bases; bases outside gene matches: 10. CDR3: CASSQGLADIKETQYF. The CDR3 DNA sequence: TGTGCCAGCAGCCAAGGACTAGCGGATATAAAAGAGACCCAGTACTTC.

In this sample, this clonotype turned up many times. The rearrangement links TRBV6-1 to TRBJ2-5; TRBD2 aligns across 8 bases. In germline, CDR1 is MNHNS, CDR2 SASEGT. The CDR3 consists of 13 residues. V trimming: 5 bases; J trimming: 4 bases; junction bases outside the gene matches: 3. The CDR3 coding sequence is TGTGCCAGCAGTAAGCGGGGGAGAGAGACCCAGTACTTC. Translation: CASSKRGRETQYF.

The chain is built from TRBV15 and TRBJ1-4; D ambiguous. The CDR3 has 14 residues. V dropped 6 bases and J dropped 0 bases, with 8 bases sitting between them. Germline V CDR1 and CDR2: LNHNV, YYDKDF (reference sequence). The CDR3 region has the DNA TGTGCCACCAGTTCCAGAGCAACTAATGAAAAACTGTTTTTT. Translating it yields CATSSRATNEKLFF.

The V call is TRBV20-1, the J call TRBJ1-1, with a weak D call TRBD1 (5 bases). The V gene lost 1 base and the J gene lost 1 base, with 10 bases spanning the gap. The CDR3 has 14 residues. The germline gives CDR1 DFQATT, CDR2 SNEGSKA (reference sequence). CDR3 nucleotides: TGCAGTGCTAGAGGAGGGACGGGGAACACTGAAGCTTTCTTT. It yields the protein CSARGGTGNTEAFF.

This clonotype appeared many times. The genes are TRBV7-2 and TRBJ1-3; no clear D gene. Germline-derived CDR1 and CDR2 are SGHTA and FQGNSA. V lost 6 bases and J lost 0, with 9 bases in between. The length of the CDR3 is 14 residues. CDR3 nucleotides: TGTGCCAGCAGGGGCGGAAGCTCTGGAAACACCATATATTTT. This translates into CASRGGSSGNTIYF.

The chain combines TRBV15 with TRBJ2-6, with D perhaps TRBD1 or TRBD2 (5 bases each). V lost 3 bases and J lost 0, with 12 bases in between. The germline CDR1 and CDR2 sequences are LNHNV and YYDKDF (reference sequence). There are 17 residues in the CDR3. The chain's CDR3 is CATSSWAGGSGANVLTF. The CDR3 DNA is TGTGCCACCAGCAGTTGGGCTGGGGGCTCTGGGGCCAACGTCCTGACTTTC.